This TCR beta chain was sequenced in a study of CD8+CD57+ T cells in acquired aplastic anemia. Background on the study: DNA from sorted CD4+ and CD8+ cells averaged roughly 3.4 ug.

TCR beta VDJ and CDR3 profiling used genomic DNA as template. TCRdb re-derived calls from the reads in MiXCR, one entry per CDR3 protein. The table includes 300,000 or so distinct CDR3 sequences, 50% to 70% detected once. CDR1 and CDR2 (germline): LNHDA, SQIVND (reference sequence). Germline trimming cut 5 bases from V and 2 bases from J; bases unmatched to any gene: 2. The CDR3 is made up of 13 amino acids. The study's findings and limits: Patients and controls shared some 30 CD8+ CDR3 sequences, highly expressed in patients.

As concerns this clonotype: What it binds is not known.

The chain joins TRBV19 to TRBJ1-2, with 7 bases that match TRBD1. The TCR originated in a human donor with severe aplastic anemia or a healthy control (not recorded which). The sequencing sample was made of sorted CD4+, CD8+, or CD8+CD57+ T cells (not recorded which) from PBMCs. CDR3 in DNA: TGTGCCAGTAGTTGGGGACAGAACTATGGCTACACCTTC. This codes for CASSWGQNYGYTF.